A selection of T cell receptor beta chains follows, all from one sample in a study of post-analysis software for immune sequencing data. From the PCR reads, TCRdb called clonotypes with MiXCR, one entry per CDR3 protein. The table has about 200,000 distinct CDR3 sequences, 29% seen once. Input material: blood. The receptors were gathered from a girl aged 2-17 years with multiple sclerosis. The CDR3 runs from the conserved cysteine through the conserved F or W. Some rows have no size entry. The others give once, few or many, or a class for an expanded clone.

CDR3aa: CASSPGTESNEQFF; abundance: many; v_gene: TRBV5-1
CDR3aa: CASSQSVDLNTGELFF; abundance: few; v_gene: TRBV18
CDR3aa: CASGWGDSPYEQYF; abundance: NA; v_gene: TRBV28
CDR3aa: CASSQPRRGFTSTDTQYF; abundance: NA; v_gene: TRBV3-1
CDR3aa: CSVARTGMNTEAFF; abundance: few; v_gene: TRBV29-1
CDR3aa: CATSRGTGVQETQYF; abundance: many; v_gene: TRBV15
CDR3aa: CASSSQVSPEAFF; abundance: NA; v_gene: TRBV5-1
CDR3aa: CASSRLAPLDNEQFF; abundance: few; v_gene: TRBV5-1
CDR3aa: CASSLSTAYRPYF; abundance: NA; v_gene: TRBV27
CDR3aa: CASSSHDTQGARSPLHF; abundance: NA; v_gene: TRBV7-9
CDR3aa: CASSYRTGPYEQYF; abundance: many; v_gene: TRBV6-5
CDR3aa: CASSLGTGAGEGETQYF; abundance: few; v_gene: TRBV11-3
CDR3aa: CASSPPRGSMNTEAFF; abundance: NA; v_gene: TRBV7-9
CDR3aa: CSAREISSRDTQYF; abundance: many; v_gene: TRBV20-1
CDR3aa: CASSKTGTGTDTQYF; abundance: NA; v_gene: TRBV9
CDR3aa: CASSRAGTSSYKQYF; abundance: NA; v_gene: TRBV18
CDR3aa: CASSFGGAGDTQYF; abundance: NA; v_gene: TRBV5-1
CDR3aa: CASSLAGQGGSQPQHF; abundance: few; v_gene: TRBV7-6
CDR3aa: CASSRTRTDNSPLHF; abundance: few; v_gene: TRBV6-5
CDR3aa: CASSLAPGTSGTYEQFF; abundance: few; v_gene: TRBV11-1
CDR3aa: CASSPSLAGHGYTF; abundance: NA; v_gene: TRBV7-9
CDR3aa: CASSPNVAQDGNSPLHF; abundance: NA; v_gene: TRBV18
CDR3aa: CASNQGRGTDTQYF; abundance: NA; v_gene: TRBV27
CDR3aa: CSVTTGNTEAFF; abundance: NA; v_gene: TRBV29-1
CDR3aa: CASSSVRGSYEQYF; abundance: few; v_gene: TRBV28
CDR3aa: CASSLTGGDNEQFF; abundance: NA; v_gene: TRBV7-9
CDR3aa: CASGLTSRGLLHSGANVLTF; abundance: NA; v_gene: TRBV12-5
CDR3aa: CSAQGQGFLDTQYF; abundance: many; v_gene: TRBV20-1
CDR3aa: CVSSTTGHMNTEAFF; abundance: few; v_gene: TRBV6-5
CDR3aa: CASSRGLAPTDTQYF; abundance: many; v_gene: TRBV7-2
CDR3aa: CASKERTGANTEAFF; abundance: few; v_gene: TRBV6-6
CDR3aa: CASSFLDSYNEQFF; abundance: few; v_gene: TRBV7-7
CDR3aa: CSAPRRSGGSYNEQFF; abundance: few; v_gene: TRBV20-1
CDR3aa: CSASPESGQGARGYTF; abundance: few; v_gene: TRBV20-1
CDR3aa: CSAFSGKRFF; abundance: NA; v_gene: TRBV20-1
CDR3aa: CSARSRPETQFF; abundance: NA; v_gene: TRBV20-1
CDR3aa: CASRPIWGEQYF; abundance: many; v_gene: TRBV27
CDR3aa: CASREQGAGYEQYF; abundance: NA; v_gene: TRBV2
CDR3aa: CSASIGVYTEAFF; abundance: many; v_gene: TRBV20-1
CDR3aa: CSARSQDQPQHF; abundance: few; v_gene: TRBV20-1
CDR3aa: CASSFKSGTGDSGANVLTF; abundance: NA; v_gene: TRBV7-6
CDR3aa: CSALYSGRNTEAFF; abundance: few; v_gene: TRBV20-1
CDR3aa: CASSVAGTLSEKLFF; abundance: few; v_gene: TRBV25-1
CDR3aa: CASSLKDPLQETQYF; abundance: few; v_gene: TRBV5-1
CDR3aa: CASSAKLLALAGGETQYF; abundance: NA; v_gene: TRBV12-3/TRBV12-4
CDR3aa: CASSRYLAKAGTQYF; abundance: many; v_gene: TRBV4-1
CDR3aa: CASSFHGTGNQPQHF; abundance: NA; v_gene: TRBV28
CDR3aa: CASTIRRGTLGSYNEQFF; abundance: NA; v_gene: TRBV28
CDR3aa: CAWSVARTSSSTDTQYF; abundance: NA; v_gene: TRBV30
CDR3aa: CASSFSLSYEQYF; abundance: many; v_gene: TRBV28